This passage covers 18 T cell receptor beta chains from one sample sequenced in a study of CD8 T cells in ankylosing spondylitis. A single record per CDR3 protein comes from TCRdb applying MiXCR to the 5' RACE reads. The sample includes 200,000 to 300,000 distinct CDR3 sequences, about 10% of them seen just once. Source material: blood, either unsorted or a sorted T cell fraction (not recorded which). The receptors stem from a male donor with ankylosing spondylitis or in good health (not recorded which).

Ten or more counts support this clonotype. This CDR3 reads CASSGREKYEQYF. In DNA form, the CDR3 reads TGTGCCAGCAGTGGCCGGGAGAAATACGAGCAGTACTTC. V gene TRBV12-3 or TRBV12-4 combines with J gene TRBJ2-7; perhaps TRBD2 as D (6 bases). Trimming took 5 bases from V and 4 from J, leaving 12 bases between them. This CDR3 contains 13 residues.

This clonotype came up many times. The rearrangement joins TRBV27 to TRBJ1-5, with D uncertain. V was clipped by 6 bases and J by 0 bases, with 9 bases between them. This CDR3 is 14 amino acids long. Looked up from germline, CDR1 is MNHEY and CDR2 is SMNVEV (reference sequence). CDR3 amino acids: CASSSTISNQPQHF. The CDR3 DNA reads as TGTGCCAGCAGCTCCACTATTAGCAATCAGCCCCAGCATTTT.

The CDR3 sequence: CATFPGGTEAFF. Here the CDR3 DNA reads TGTGCCACCTTCCCCGGGGGCACTGAAGCTTTCTTT. This chain uses TRBV27 with TRBJ1-1; TRBD1 is a possible D gene (5 bases). Trimming left V 10 bases short and J 4 bases short, with 13 bases between. The length of the CDR3 is 12 residues. CDR1 and CDR2 (germline): MNHEY, SMNVEV (reference sequence).

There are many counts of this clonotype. For the CDR3, the DNA is TGCAGTGTTCGGCGGGGCCTCTCCTACAATGAGCAGTTCTTC. Translation: CSVRRGLSYNEQFF. This chain links TRBV20-1 with TRBJ2-1, with D tentatively TRBD2 (6 bases). Germline V gives CDR1 DFQATT, CDR2 SNEGSKA (reference sequence). V lost 7 bases and J 0 bases, leaving 13 bases between the germline ends. The CDR3 totals 14 residues.

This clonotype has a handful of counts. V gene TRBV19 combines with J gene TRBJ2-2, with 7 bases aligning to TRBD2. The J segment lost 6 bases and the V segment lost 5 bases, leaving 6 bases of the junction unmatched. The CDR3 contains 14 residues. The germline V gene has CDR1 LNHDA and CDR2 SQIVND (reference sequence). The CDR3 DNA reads TGTGCCAGTAGTCCGGGAGGAGAGGCCGGGGAGCTGTTTTTT. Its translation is CASSPGGEAGELFF.

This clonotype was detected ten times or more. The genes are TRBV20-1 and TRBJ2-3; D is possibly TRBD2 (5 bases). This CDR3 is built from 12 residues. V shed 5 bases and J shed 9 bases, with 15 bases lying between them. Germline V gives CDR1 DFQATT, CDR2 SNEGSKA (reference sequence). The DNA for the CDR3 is TGCAGTGCTGACACAACGGGATCAACGCAGTATTTT. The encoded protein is CSADTTGSTQYF.

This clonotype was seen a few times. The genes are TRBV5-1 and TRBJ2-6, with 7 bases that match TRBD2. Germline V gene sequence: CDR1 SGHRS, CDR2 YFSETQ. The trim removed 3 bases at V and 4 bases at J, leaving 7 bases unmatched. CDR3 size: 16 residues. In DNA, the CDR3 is TGCGCCAGCAGCTCGGGGGGTTCAGCGGGGGCCAACGTCCTGACTTTC. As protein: CASSSGGSAGANVLTF.

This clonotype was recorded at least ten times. The CDR3 loop reads CASRWGTDGSYEQYF. CDR3 in DNA: TGTGCCAGTAGGTGGGGGACAGATGGCTCCTACGAGCAGTACTTC. The chain combines TRBV2 with TRBJ2-7; 7 positions agree with TRBD1. Germline CDR1 and CDR2: SNHLY and FYNNEI. The CDR3 has 15 residues. V shed 9 bases, J shed 0 bases, and the junction held 11 bases outside the gene matches.

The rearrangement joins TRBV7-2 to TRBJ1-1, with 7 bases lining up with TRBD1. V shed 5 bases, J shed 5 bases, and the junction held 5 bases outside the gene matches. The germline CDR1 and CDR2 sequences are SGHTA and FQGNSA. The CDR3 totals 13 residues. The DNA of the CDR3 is TGTGCCAGCAGCAAAGACAGGGAGACTGAAGCTTTCTTT. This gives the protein CASSKDRETEAFF.

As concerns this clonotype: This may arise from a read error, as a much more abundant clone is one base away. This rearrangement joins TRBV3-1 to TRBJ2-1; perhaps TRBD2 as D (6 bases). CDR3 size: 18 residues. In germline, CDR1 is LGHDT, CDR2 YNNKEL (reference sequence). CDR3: CASSHRVSIAASHNEQFF. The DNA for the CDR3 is TGTGCCAGCAGCCACCGAGTAAGTATAGCGGCCTCCCACAATGAGCAGTTCTTC.

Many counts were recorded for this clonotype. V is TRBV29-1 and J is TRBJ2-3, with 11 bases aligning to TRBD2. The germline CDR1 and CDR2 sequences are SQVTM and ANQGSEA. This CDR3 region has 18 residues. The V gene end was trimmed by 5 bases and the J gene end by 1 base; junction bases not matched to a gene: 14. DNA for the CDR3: TGCAGCGTTCGAGCCCTAGCGGGGGGTGCCGGGCGCACAGATACGCAGTATTTT. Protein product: CSVRALAGGAGRTDTQYF.

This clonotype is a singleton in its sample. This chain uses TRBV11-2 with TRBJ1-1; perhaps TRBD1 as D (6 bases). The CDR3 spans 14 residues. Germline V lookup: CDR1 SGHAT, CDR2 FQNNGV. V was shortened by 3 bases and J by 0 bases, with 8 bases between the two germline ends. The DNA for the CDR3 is TGTGCCAGCAGCTTCCACAGGGTGAACACTGAAGCTTTCTTT. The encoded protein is CASSFHRVNTEAFF.

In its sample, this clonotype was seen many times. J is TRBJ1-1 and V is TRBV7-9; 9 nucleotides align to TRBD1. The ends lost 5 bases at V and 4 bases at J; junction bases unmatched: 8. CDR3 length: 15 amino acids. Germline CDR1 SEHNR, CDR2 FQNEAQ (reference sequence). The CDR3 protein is CASSVPGQGVTEAFF. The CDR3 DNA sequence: TGTGCCAGCAGCGTCCCGGGACAGGGAGTCACTGAAGCTTTCTTT.

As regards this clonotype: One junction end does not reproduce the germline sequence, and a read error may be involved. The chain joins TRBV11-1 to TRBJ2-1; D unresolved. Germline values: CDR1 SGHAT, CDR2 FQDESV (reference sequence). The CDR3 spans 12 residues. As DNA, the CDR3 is TGTGCCATCAGCTTAGAAGGGAATGAGCAGTTCTTC. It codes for CAISLEGNEQFF.

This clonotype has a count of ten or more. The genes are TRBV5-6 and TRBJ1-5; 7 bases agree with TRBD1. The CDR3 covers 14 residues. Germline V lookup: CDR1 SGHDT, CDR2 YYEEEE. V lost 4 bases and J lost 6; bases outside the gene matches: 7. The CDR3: CASSHGTATQPQHF. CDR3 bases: TGTGCCAGCAGCCACGGGACAGCTACTCAGCCCCAGCATTTT. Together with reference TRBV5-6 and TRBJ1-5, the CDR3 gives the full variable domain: DAGVTQSPTHLIKTRGQQVTLRCSPKSGHDTVSWYQQALGQGPQFIFQYYEEEERQRGNFPDRFSGHQFPNYSSELNVNALLLGDSALYLCASSHGTATQPQHFGDGTRLSIL.

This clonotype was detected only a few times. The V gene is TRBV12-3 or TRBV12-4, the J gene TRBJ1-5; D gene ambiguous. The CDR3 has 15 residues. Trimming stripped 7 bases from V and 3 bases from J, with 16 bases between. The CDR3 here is CASTKDGKFNQPQHF. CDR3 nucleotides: TGTGCCAGCACCAAGGACGGCAAGTTCAATCAGCCCCAGCATTTT.

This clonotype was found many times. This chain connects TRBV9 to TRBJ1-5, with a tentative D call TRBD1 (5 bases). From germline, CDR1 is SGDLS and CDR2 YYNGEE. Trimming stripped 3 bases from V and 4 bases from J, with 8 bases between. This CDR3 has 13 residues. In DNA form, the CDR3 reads TGTGCCAGCAGCGGGGGGTCTAATCAGCCCCAGCATTTT. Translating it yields CASSGGSNQPQHF.

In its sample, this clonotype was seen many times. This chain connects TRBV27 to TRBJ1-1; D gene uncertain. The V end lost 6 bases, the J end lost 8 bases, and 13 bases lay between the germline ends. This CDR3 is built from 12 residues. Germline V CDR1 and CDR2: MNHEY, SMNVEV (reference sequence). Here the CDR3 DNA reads TGTGCCAGCAGCTTTGCGGGAGGGGAAGCTTTCTTT. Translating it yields CASSFAGGEAFF.